This TCR beta chain comes out of a study of human T cells and chemical hapten exposure. The wider study: A patient group, mainly female, showed alopecia areata, totalis or universalis.

Study-wide points: In comparison with controls, expanded TCRs gave rise to a significantly larger number of large CDR3 similarity clusters. The study found that DPC sensitization did not change TCRs above 1 in 1000 frequency.

Time point in this sample: pre-sensitization, week 0. Treatment given: therapeutic diphenylcyclopropenone sensitization with weekly scalp DPC. The authors extracted total RNA from unfractionated whole blood. Each CDR3 protein gets one entry after TCRdb re-called the RACE reads with MiXCR. Of under 40,000 distinct CDR3 sequences listed, around 10% are singletons. Germline V gene lookup returns CDR1 LGHDT and CDR2 YNNKEL (reference sequence). The CDR3 has 14 amino acids. V dropped 4 bases and J dropped 5 bases, with 15 bases sitting between them. This clonotype was counted at least ten times. The antigen remains unidentified.

The chain has TRBV3-1 and TRBJ2-7; D is undetermined. The sequencing used whole blood, collected in connection with sensitization to the hapten diphenylcyclopropenone (DPC). The clonotype originates from a man over 45 with alopecia areata. Some clones in this sample may be carry-over from other donors' samples. CDR3 region: CASSPSAVPDEQYF. The CDR3 nucleotides read TGTGCCAGCAGCCCTTCTGCAGTACCTGACGAGCAGTACTTC.